The next 30 T cell receptor beta chains were all read from a single sample in a study of T-cell memory formation after mild COVID-19. TCRdb re-called the 5' RACE reads with MiXCR, one entry per CDR3 protein. This sample has around 450,000 distinct CDR3 sequences; around 20% occur once, and the top ten carry approximately 8.1%. The sample taken for sequencing was PBMCs or a T cell subset sorted from them (not recorded which). Receptors were obtained from an adult woman who had mild COVID-19 (a few samples of this study predate the infection). Cell type and time point are not known.

A few counts support this clonotype. This chain uses TRBV4-2 with TRBJ2-7; 8 bases are a match to TRBD1. This CDR3 spans 15 amino acids. Germline values: CDR1 LGHNA, CDR2 YNFKEQ. V shed 0 bases and J 3 bases; nucleotides not matched to a gene: 4. The CDR3 DNA sequence: TGTGCCAGCAGCCAAGATCCCGGACAGGGCTACGAGCAGTACTTC. Its protein is CASSQDPGQGYEQYF.

This clonotype was recorded at least ten times. The V and J genes are TRBV7-2 and TRBJ2-7, with TRBD1 matching over 9 bases. CDR1 and CDR2 (germline): SGHTA, FQGNSA. The J segment lost 2 bases and the V segment lost 1 base, leaving 3 bases of the junction unmatched. The CDR3 is 15 amino acids. This chain's CDR3 is CASSLVTGGPYEQYF. CDR3 in DNA: TGTGCCAGCAGCTTAGTGACAGGGGGTCCCTACGAGCAGTACTTC.

The rearrangement links TRBV12-3 or TRBV12-4 to TRBJ1-1, with no clear D. The CDR3 extends over 15 amino acids. V was shortened by 6 bases and J by 3 bases, with 17 bases between the two germline ends. CDR3 coding DNA: TGTGCCAGCAGGAGCCACACAGCCGGGGACACTGAAGCTTTCTTT. It yields the protein CASRSHTAGDTEAFF.

The chain carries TRBV5-1 and TRBJ2-7, with 9 bases matching TRBD1. The CDR3 length is 14 residues. After removal of 4 bases from V and 5 bases from J, the junction contained 7 bases not matched to a gene. Germline CDR1 is SGHRS and CDR2 is YFSETQ. The CDR3 nucleotides read TGCGCCAGCAGCAAGGGGACAGGGTTTGACGAGCAGTACTTC. Its protein product is CASSKGTGFDEQYF.

This chain uses TRBV4-2 with TRBJ1-6; 10 bases map to TRBD1. The CDR3 extends over 16 amino acids. V lost 1 base to trimming and J lost 10 bases; unmatched junction nucleotides: 7. From germline, CDR1 is LGHNA and CDR2 YNFKEQ. CDR3: CASSQGLDRGASPLHF. The CDR3 nucleotides read TGTGCCAGCAGCCAAGGACTGGACAGGGGGGCATCACCCCTCCACTTT.

A few counts support this clonotype. The rearrangement links TRBV7-9 to TRBJ2-4; 12 bases are shared with TRBD1. With V trimmed by 4 bases and J by 4 bases, 5 bases remained unmatched. The CDR3 runs to 16 residues. The V gene's germline CDR1 is SEHNR and CDR2 FQNEAQ (reference sequence). The CDR3 DNA sequence: TGTGCCAGCAGCTATCCGGGACAGGGGGCGAAAAACATTCAGTACTTC. Encoded protein: CASSYPGQGAKNIQYF.

This clonotype has just one count. The rearrangement links TRBV29-1 to TRBJ2-2; D call uncertain. Germline CDR1 reads SQVTM; CDR2 reads ANQGSEA. V dropped 4 bases and J dropped 6 bases, with 9 bases sitting between them. The CDR3 has 12 amino acids. The CDR3 reads CSVVVGSGELFF. CDR3 nucleotides: TGCAGCGTTGTTGTCGGATCCGGGGAGCTGTTTTTT.

V and J are TRBV5-1 and TRBJ2-5; 12 nucleotides agree with TRBD1. Germline-derived CDR1 and CDR2 are SGHRS and YFSETQ. This CDR3 has 15 amino acids. Unmatched junction bases numbered 4, after V lost 4 bases and J lost 3 bases. CDR3 nucleotides: TGCGCCAGCAGCAGAGGGACAGGGGGCAAAGAGACCCAGTACTTC. It codes for CASSRGTGGKETQYF.

The V and J genes are TRBV14 and TRBJ2-7; 7 bases are a match to TRBD2. Germline V gives CDR1 SGHDN, CDR2 FVKESK. The CDR3 totals 14 residues. V lost 4 bases, J lost 6 bases, and 9 bases stayed unmatched. In nucleotides, the CDR3 is TGTGCCAGCAGCCTGACTAGCATCGGAGTCGAGCAGTACTTC. It translates to CASSLTSIGVEQYF.

The chain joins TRBV7-2 to TRBJ2-7, with 8 bases identical to TRBD2. V dropped 4 bases and J dropped 2; count of bases not matched to a gene: 10. CDR1 and CDR2 from the germline V gene are SGHTA and FQGNSA. The CDR3 length is 16 residues. CDR3 nucleotides: TGTGCCAGCAGCTCCCGGGCGGCTAGCGGGCCCTACGAGCAGTACTTC. Its protein is CASSSRAASGPYEQYF.

This clonotype has only a few counts. The chain recombines TRBV12-2 with TRBJ1-1; the listed D gene, TRBD1, was not tested against the DNA. TRBV12-2 is annotated as a pseudogene. The CDR3 contains 17 residues. The CDR3 sequence is CASRSTKRRGLRTEAFF. CDR3 coding DNA: TGTGCAAGTCGCTCAACCAAACGGAGGGGGTTGCGCACTGAAGCTTTCTTT.

This clonotype was counted between two and nine times. This chain uses TRBV7-2 with TRBJ2-1; tentatively, D is TRBD2 (5 bases). V lost 4 bases, J lost 0 bases, and 10 bases lay in between. In germline, CDR1 is SGHTA, CDR2 FQGNSA. The CDR3 is 15 residues long. The CDR3 sequence is CASSSQLDSYNEQFF. The CDR3 coding sequence is TGTGCCAGCAGCTCTCAACTAGACTCCTACAATGAGCAGTTCTTC.

This clonotype has only a few counts. The rearrangement joins TRBV18 to TRBJ1-6; no reliable D call. Trimming took off 6 bases at V and 0 bases at J, with 12 bases between the two ends. CDR3 size: 16 residues. Germline assignment: CDR1 KGHSH and CDR2 LQKENI. DNA of the CDR3: TGTGCCAGCTCTCAGGACTGGAGCTCCTATAATTCACCCCTCCACTTT. Translated: CASSQDWSSYNSPLHF.

The chain employs TRBV11-2 and TRBJ2-5; 7 bases align to TRBD1. CDR1 SGHAT and CDR2 FQNNGV come from the germline V gene. J lost 5 bases, V lost 5 bases, and 8 bases had no gene match. CDR3 length: 14 amino acids. The CDR3 DNA sequence: TGTGCCAGCAGCCCGACAGGGTGGGAGGAGACCCAGTACTTC. Translation: CASSPTGWEETQYF.

This clonotype came up a few times. The V gene is TRBV24-1, the J gene TRBJ2-2; TRBD1 aligns across 8 bases. The CDR3 is 17 amino acids. CDR1 is KGHDR, CDR2 SFDVKD, per germline. V shed 0 bases and J 2 bases; nucleotides not matched to a gene: 4. The chain's CDR3 is CATSDLGRGPNTGELFF. CDR3 nucleotides: TGTGCCACCAGTGATTTGGGCAGGGGGCCCAACACCGGGGAGCTGTTTTTT.

V is TRBV9 and J is TRBJ2-1; 10 bases fit TRBD1. J gave up 6 bases and V 4 bases, and 13 bases lay outside the gene matches. Germline V lookup: CDR1 SGDLS, CDR2 YYNGEE. This CDR3 spans 17 amino acids. The DNA of the CDR3 is TGTGCCAGCAGCTTGGGATCCGGGACAGGGGCGTTCAATGAGCAGTTCTTC. Protein product: CASSLGSGTGAFNEQFF.

This clonotype has only a few counts. V and J are TRBV12-3 or TRBV12-4 and TRBJ2-7; D not resolved. The CDR3 length is 13 residues. V dropped 7 bases and J dropped 3 bases, with 13 bases sitting between them. DNA of the CDR3: TGTGCCAGCACGATCGGAAGGGTCTACGAGCAGTACTTC. Amino acid sequence: CASTIGRVYEQYF.

This chain uses TRBV11-2 with TRBJ2-5; 12 bases line up with TRBD2. CDR1 is SGHAT and CDR2 is FQNNGV in the germline V gene. This CDR3 contains 15 residues. Losses at the gene ends were 5 bases for V and 4 bases for J; bases not matched to a gene: 5. The CDR3 protein is CASSPWTSGIETQYF. The DNA of the CDR3 is TGTGCCAGCAGCCCATGGACTAGCGGGATAGAGACCCAGTACTTC.

Points on this clonotype: Being one base from a much bigger clone, this may be a read error. This chain's CDR3 is CASSQDIGETQYF. The CDR3 DNA reads as TGTGCCAGCAGCCAAGATATCGGAGAGACCCAGTACTTC. The V call is TRBV3-1, the J call TRBJ2-5; D is undetermined. This CDR3 has 13 amino acids. Germline V gene lookup returns CDR1 LGHDT and CDR2 YNNKEL (reference sequence). Trimming took off 0 bases at V and 4 bases at J, with 6 bases between the two ends.

This clonotype was recorded a few times. V is TRBV29-1 and J is TRBJ2-3; D call uncertain. The CDR3 extends over 12 amino acids. Germline lookup yields CDR1 SQVTM and CDR2 ANQGSEA. Between the trimmed V and J ends, which lost 0 bases and 4 bases, there was a span of 5 bases. The CDR3 sequence is CSVEDTPDTQYF. In DNA form, the CDR3 reads TGCAGCGTTGAAGATACCCCAGATACGCAGTATTTT.

J is TRBJ2-5 and V is TRBV19; D uncertain. The CDR3 has 13 residues. CDR1 LNHDA and CDR2 SQIVND come from the germline V gene (reference sequence). V was shortened by 1 base and J by 2 bases, with 5 bases between the two germline ends. CDR3 nucleotide sequence: TGTGCCAGTAGTATAGGACAACAAGAGACCCAGTACTTC. This sequence encodes CASSIGQQETQYF. Using reference TRBV19 and TRBJ2-5 for the parts outside the CDR3, the full variable domain is DGGITQSPKYLFRKEGQNVTLSCEQNLNHDAMYWYRQDPGQGLRLIYYSQIVNDFQKGDIAEGYSVSREKKESFPLTVTSAQKNPTAFYLCASSIGQQETQYFGPGTRLLVL.

The V gene is TRBV5-1, the J gene TRBJ1-4; the D is unclear. From germline, CDR1 is SGHRS and CDR2 YFSETQ. The CDR3 runs to 14 residues. V was shortened by 1 base and J by 8 bases, with 12 bases between the two germline ends. CDR3 in amino acids: CASSLLDNGEKLFF. The DNA for the CDR3 is TGCGCCAGCAGCTTGCTTGACAACGGGGAAAAACTGTTTTTT.

The chain is built from TRBV6-5 and TRBJ2-5; 8 bases are a match to TRBD2. Trimming removed 6 bases from V and 2 bases from J; junction bases left unmatched: 11. The V gene's germline CDR1 is MNHEY and CDR2 SVGAGI. CDR3 size: 16 residues. Here the CDR3 reads CASSLRTSLGQETQYF. In DNA form, the CDR3 reads TGTGCCAGCAGCCTGCGGACTAGCTTGGGACAAGAGACCCAGTACTTC.

The sample holds a few counts of this clonotype. The V gene is TRBV6-2 or TRBV6-3, the J gene TRBJ2-1; TRBD1 is a possible D gene (5 bases). V dropped 7 bases and J dropped 0 bases, with 10 bases sitting between them. The CDR3 runs to 14 residues. In germline, CDR1 is MNHEY, CDR2 SVGEGT. The CDR3 protein is CASKQDSSYNEQFF. CDR3 nucleotides: TGTGCCAGCAAACAGGATAGCTCCTACAATGAGCAGTTCTTC.

The chain has TRBV6-1 and TRBJ1-4; weak D call: TRBD1 (5 bases). The germline V and J ends were trimmed by 5 bases and 0 bases, with 13 bases remaining between them. CDR1 MNHNS and CDR2 SASEGT come from the germline V gene. This CDR3 comprises 16 residues. The CDR3 coding sequence is TGTGCCAGCAGTCCGAGTGCGGGGGCAACTAATGAAAAACTGTTTTTT. This codes for CASSPSAGATNEKLFF.

This clonotype was seen more than once but under ten times. The chain employs TRBV20-1 and TRBJ1-3, with TRBD1 matching over 7 bases. Trimming removed 5 bases from V and 0 bases from J; junction bases left unmatched: 7. The CDR3 spans 15 residues. Germline values: CDR1 DFQATT, CDR2 SNEGSKA (reference sequence). CDR3 protein: CSAGGGQLSGNTIYF. The CDR3 region has the DNA TGCAGTGCTGGCGGGGGACAGCTCTCTGGAAACACCATATATTTT.

The rearrangement joins TRBV7-9 to TRBJ1-2; D remains unclear. Trimming removed 2 bases from V and 4 bases from J, with 8 bases in between. The CDR3 extends over 13 amino acids. Germline V gene lookup returns CDR1 SEHNR and CDR2 FQNEAQ (reference sequence). This chain's CDR3 is CASSLLSPYGYTF. CDR3 sequence (DNA): TGTGCCAGCAGCTTACTCAGCCCCTATGGCTACACCTTC.

This rearrangement joins TRBV5-1 to TRBJ1-3; 9 bases are a match to TRBD1. V gave up 4 bases and J gave up 0 bases; unmatched junction bases: 11. CDR1 and CDR2 (germline): SGHRS, YFSETQ. This CDR3 contains 18 residues. CDR3 DNA: TGCGCCAGCAGCGTGGACAGGGGCCTTAAGAGCTCTGGAAACACCATATATTTT. Amino acids: CASSVDRGLKSSGNTIYF. Complete variable domain (other parts from reference TRBV5-1 and TRBJ1-3): KAGVTQTPRYLIKTRGQQVTLSCSPISGHRSVSWYQQTPGQGLQFLFEYFSETQRNKGNFPGRFSGRQFSNSRSEMNVSTLELGDSALYLCASSVDRGLKSSGNTIYFGEGSWLTVV.

The V call is TRBV7-9, the J call TRBJ1-1, with 7 bases identical to TRBD1. CDR1 and CDR2 (germline): SEHNR, FQNEAQ (reference sequence). CDR3 length: 15 residues. V shed 1 base, J shed 0 bases, and the junction held 2 bases outside the gene matches. Here the CDR3 DNA reads TGTGCCAGCAGCTTAGGGGGACAGATGAACACTGAAGCTTTCTTT. Translating gives CASSLGGQMNTEAFF.

This clonotype was counted a few times. The chain combines TRBV7-9 with TRBJ2-7, with 9 bases lining up with TRBD2. J lost 6 bases, V lost 3 bases, and 0 bases had no gene match. Germline CDR1 and CDR2: SEHNR and FQNEAQ (reference sequence). The CDR3 totals 12 residues. In nucleotides, the CDR3 is TGTGCCAGCAGCTTTAGCGGGAGCGAGCAGTACTTC. Translating gives CASSFSGSEQYF.